Following are 22 T cell receptor beta chains from one sample sequenced in a study of cytomegalovirus exposure and HLA in healthy donors. The PCR ran on 60 Vbeta and 13 Jbeta primers. TCRdb's copy holds only in-frame clones and misses some; the assay was immunoSEQ multiplex PCR. Altogether over 100,000 clones are present, around three quarters being singletons, with the ten largest covering approximately 2.6%. Material for sequencing was PBMCs. All receptors come from a female donor in good health and CMV-seronegative.

The chain couples TRBV9 to TRBJ2-7; 7 positions match TRBD1. The CDR3 length is 18 residues. Unmatched junction bases numbered 12, after V lost 0 bases and J lost 0 bases. Per the germline V gene, CDR1 is SGDLS and CDR2 is YYNGEE. Written as DNA, the CDR3 is TGTGCCAGCAGCGTAGGGACAAGCAGGGGGACGAGCTCCTACGAGCAGTACTTC. Amino acids: CASSVGTSRGTSSYEQYF. Variable domain in full (rest from reference TRBV9 and TRBJ2-7): DSGVTQTPKHLITATGQRVTLRCSPRSGDLSVYWYQQSLDQGLQFLIQYYNGEERAKGNILERFSAQQFPDLHSELNLSSLELGDSALYFCASSVGTSRGTSSYEQYFGPGTRLTVT.

The table lists this clone with a count of one. The J gene is TRBJ2-1, the V gene TRBV11-2; TRBD2 agrees at 9 bases. Germline values: CDR1 SGHAT, CDR2 FQNNGV. This CDR3 has 17 residues. Losses at the gene ends were 1 base for V and 8 bases for J; bases not matched to a gene: 12. The CDR3: CASSLGTLASGEYEQFF. The CDR3 DNA sequence: TGTGCCAGCAGCTTAGGGACATTGGCTAGCGGGGAGTATGAGCAGTTCTTC.

This chain joins TRBV28 and TRBJ1-6; the D gene is possibly TRBD1 (5 bases). The CDR3 totals 14 residues. V was pared by 4 bases and J by 8 bases, with 12 bases between. CDR1 is MDHEN and CDR2 is SYDVKM in the germline V gene. In DNA form, the CDR3 reads TGTGCCAGCAGTTCATTCAGGGCGGATTCACCCCTCCACTTT. It codes for CASSSFRADSPLHF.

This clone occurred a few times. The chain couples TRBV6-1 to TRBJ1-2, with D unresolved. V lost 1 base and J 4 bases, leaving 13 bases between the germline ends. Germline values: CDR1 MNHNS, CDR2 SASEGT. CDR3 length: 15 amino acids. CDR3 sequence (DNA): TGTGCCAGCAGTGAAGGGTTAGGAGGGTTCTATGGCTACACCTTC. Residues: CASSEGLGGFYGYTF.

This clone came up once. The chain has TRBV15 and TRBJ2-5; weak D call: TRBD1 (5 bases). Trimming pared 0 bases from V and 7 bases from J, leaving 18 bases between. There are 16 residues in the CDR3. In germline, CDR1 is LNHNV, CDR2 YYDKDF (reference sequence). DNA for the CDR3: TGTGCCACCAGCAGAGATTTTGGGCAGGGAAGGGGGACCCAGTACTTC. It is translated as CATSRDFGQGRGTQYF.

The V call is TRBV4-2, the J call TRBJ2-1, with 12 bases aligning to TRBD2. CDR3 length equals 16 residues. Trimming removed 1 base from V and 10 bases from J; junction bases left unmatched: 8. CDR1 LGHNA and CDR2 YNFKEQ come from the germline V gene. CDR3 in amino acids: CASSQGSLAGGREQFF. In nucleotides, the CDR3 is TGTGCCAGCAGCCAAGGCTCACTAGCGGGGGGTCGAGAGCAGTTCTTC.

The rearrangement links TRBV2 to TRBJ2-7; D is uncertain. The CDR3 extends over 12 amino acids. The germline V and J ends were trimmed by 7 bases and 2 bases, with 9 bases remaining between them. Germline CDR1 and CDR2: SNHLY and FYNNEI. The CDR3 spells CASNLEPYEQYF. The CDR3 DNA reads as TGTGCCAGCAATCTAGAGCCCTACGAGCAGTACTTC.

CDR3 nucleotide sequence: TGTGCCAGCAGCCCCCGGGACAGGGGATACGAGCAGTACTTC. Its translation is CASSPRDRGYEQYF. The genes are TRBV9 and TRBJ2-7; TRBD1 matches at 10 bases. The germline gives CDR1 SGDLS, CDR2 YYNGEE. This CDR3 has 14 residues. Trimming removed 4 bases from V and 4 bases from J; junction bases left unmatched: 5.

The V call is TRBV9, the J call TRBJ1-1; TRBD1 aligns across 7 bases. Looked up from germline, CDR1 is SGDLS and CDR2 is YYNGEE. The CDR3 spans 14 residues. V dropped 4 bases and J dropped 3; count of bases not matched to a gene: 6. CDR3 region: CASSYTGVDTEAFF. The CDR3 DNA reads as TGTGCCAGCAGCTATACAGGGGTGGACACTGAAGCTTTCTTT.

V and J are TRBV27 and TRBJ1-2, with D perhaps matching TRBD1 (6 bases). The CDR3 spans 15 residues. CDR1 is MNHEY and CDR2 is SMNVEV in the germline V gene (reference sequence). V dropped 2 bases and J dropped 7 bases, with 17 bases sitting between them. The CDR3 DNA reads TGTGCCAGCAGTTTAACGACAGGCACTTTAGGTGGCTACACCTTC. It encodes CASSLTTGTLGGYTF.

The chain employs TRBV10-3 and TRBJ2-1; 12 bases are shared with TRBD2. V lost 10 bases to trimming and J lost 4 bases; unmatched junction nucleotides: 5. CDR3 length equals 14 residues. In germline, CDR1 is ENHRY, CDR2 SYGVKD. The CDR3 DNA is TGTGCCACCGCCGGGACTAGCGGGTACAATGAGCAGTTCTTC. This encodes CATAGTSGYNEQFF.

CDR3 nucleotide sequence: TGCGCCAGCAGTGAGTCTTGGGGAGGTAGGGTGGAGACCCAGTACTTC. Its translation: CASSESWGGRVETQYF. The V call is TRBV10-2, the J call TRBJ2-5; D possibly corresponds to TRBD2 (6 bases). V dropped 0 bases and J dropped 5 bases, with 16 bases sitting between them. Looked up from germline, CDR1 is WSHSY and CDR2 is SAAADI. The CDR3 is made up of 16 amino acids.

J is TRBJ2-7 and V is TRBV19, with 7 bases identical to TRBD1. The V gene end was trimmed by 5 bases and the J gene end by 2 bases; junction bases not matched to a gene: 3. Looked up from germline, CDR1 is LNHDA and CDR2 is SQIVND (reference sequence). The CDR3 has 13 amino acids. CDR3 protein: CASSDRVAYEQYF. CDR3 coding DNA: TGTGCCAGTAGTGACAGGGTAGCCTACGAGCAGTACTTC.

This clone was seen a few times. This sequence joins TRBV5-4 and TRBJ2-1, with 12 bases lining up with TRBD2. With 4 bases clipped from V and 5 bases from J, the junction kept 7 bases outside the gene matches. Germline V gives CDR1 SGHNT, CDR2 YYREEE (reference sequence). The CDR3 has 16 amino acids. In DNA form, the CDR3 reads TGTGCCAGCAGCCTCCCACTAGCGGGGGGAAACAATGAGCAGTTCTTC. Residues: CASSLPLAGGNNEQFF.

V and J are TRBV10-2 and TRBJ2-7, with TRBD2 identical over 9 bases. Germline CDR1 and CDR2: WSHSY and SAAADI. This CDR3 has 14 residues. J gave up 2 bases and V 7 bases, and 6 bases lay outside the gene matches. CDR3 sequence (DNA): TGCGCCAGCAAAGAGACTAGCGGCCCCTACGAGCAGTACTTC. Its protein product is CASKETSGPYEQYF.

The V call is TRBV15, the J call TRBJ1-4; D not resolved. The CDR3 is 14 residues long. The germline CDR1 and CDR2 sequences are LNHNV and YYDKDF (reference sequence). Trimming cost V 5 bases and J 8 bases, with 15 bases left between them. The CDR3 here is CATSERSIYEKLFF. The CDR3 DNA reads as TGTGCCACCAGCGAGAGGTCGATCTACGAAAAACTGTTTTTT.

V usage is TRBV2 and J usage is TRBJ1-3, with D maybe TRBD1 (5 bases). Germline CDR1 reads SNHLY; CDR2 reads FYNNEI. This CDR3 is built from 16 residues. V lost 7 bases and J lost 2, with 18 bases in between. The CDR3 DNA is TGTGCCAGCATGGAGGGGCGCAGGGTTGCTGGAAACACCATATATTTT. It encodes CASMEGRRVAGNTIYF. The complete variable domain, with remaining parts taken from reference TRBV2 and TRBJ1-3, reads EPEVTQTPSHQVTQMGQEVILRCVPISNHLYFYWYRQILGQKVEFLVSFYNNEISEKSEIFDDQFSVERPDGSNFTLKIRSTKLEDSAMYFCASMEGRRVAGNTIYFGEGSWLTVV.

Details on this clone: The sample contains more than one DNA sequence encoding this CDR3. V is TRBV6-5 and J is TRBJ1-2, with a weak D call TRBD1 (5 bases). The germline V gene has CDR1 MNHEY and CDR2 SVGAGI. The V end was cut by 0 bases, the J end by 4 bases, with 9 bases between. The CDR3 has 14 amino acids. The CDR3 protein is CASSYSGGGYGYTF. CDR3 coding DNA: TGTGCCAGCAGTTACTCTGGGGGAGGCTATGGCTACACCTTC.

The rearrangement joins TRBV19 to TRBJ2-2; 7 bases align to TRBD1. V was clipped by 6 bases and J by 4 bases; unmatched bases: 14. Germline lookup yields CDR1 LNHDA and CDR2 SQIVND (reference sequence). The CDR3 has 17 residues. The CDR3 DNA is TGTGCCAGTAGGATCGCCGGGACAGTAGTGGGCACCGGGGAGCTGTTTTTT. Translated, it gives CASRIAGTVVGTGELFF.

The genes are TRBV2 and TRBJ2-1, with a tentative D call TRBD2 (5 bases). The CDR3 totals 11 residues. CDR1 SNHLY and CDR2 FYNNEI come from the germline V gene. The V end lost 6 bases, the J end lost 7 bases, and 7 bases lay between the germline ends. As DNA, the CDR3 is TGTGCCAGCAGACTAGGGAATGAGCAGTTCTTC. It yields the protein CASRLGNEQFF.

The V gene is TRBV11-3, the J gene TRBJ2-3, with 13 bases aligning to TRBD2. CDR3 length: 18 amino acids. Germline assignment: CDR1 SGHNT and CDR2 YENEEA. J lost 0 bases, V lost 3 bases, and 6 bases had no gene match. The CDR3 DNA reads as TGTGCCAGCAGCTTGGGACTAGCGGGGAGTGCTAGCACAGATACGCAGTATTTT. Translating gives CASSLGLAGSASTDTQYF.

This chain connects TRBV6-6 to TRBJ2-3; TRBD2 is a possible D gene (6 bases). This CDR3 is built from 13 residues. Germline CDR1 reads MNHNY; CDR2 reads SVGAGI (reference sequence). Trimming took 7 bases from V and 2 from J, leaving 10 bases between them. The CDR3 coding sequence is TGTGCCAGCAACGGCGGGGCCACAGATACGCAGTATTTT. It yields the protein CASNGGATDTQYF.